This paragraph covers one T cell receptor beta chain sequence. Recovered participants had two consecutive negative NP/OP PCR tests, healthcare professional clearance, or symptom resolution. Clones were read by immunoSEQ multiplex PCR, and TCRdb kept only the in-frame ones, dropping some. The profile shows 95,000 to 150,000 clones, roughly 84% of them singletons. CDR1 is MNHEY, CDR2 SVGAGI, per germline. This CDR3 comprises 15 residues. The V gene lost 0 bases and the J gene lost 8 bases, with 13 bases spanning the gap. This sample is part of a study of blood T cell repertoires in COVID-19. The chain employs TRBV6-5 and TRBJ1-4; no clear D. The specimen was PBMCs or T cells enriched from blood (not recorded which). This receptor was taken from a woman aged 30 to 39 who had recovered from COVID-19. The CDR3 DNA reads as TGTGCCAGCAGTTACTCGGGCCGGGGAGCAGAAAAACTGTTTTTT. Translated, it gives CASSYSGRGAEKLFF.